A selection of T cell receptor beta chains follows, all from one sample in a study of T cells after yellow fever vaccination. In TCRdb, the 5' RACE reads were re-called with MiXCR into one record per CDR3 protein. The sample lists around 260,000 distinct CDR3 sequences, about 5% seen once, with around 3.5% in the top ten. This material consisted of CD4+ T cells sorted from PBMCs, taken on the day of the yellow fever booster vaccination. These receptors all stem from a man between 18 and 35 years old who received the YFV17D yellow fever vaccine. Each CDR3 is given with its conserved first and last residue. A D gene is named only where the DNA matches it firmly. Size is omitted from some rows. Given values are once, few, many or a class for expanded clones.

V,J,D,size,DNA,CDR3
TRBV7-3,TRBJ2-1,NA,few,TGTGCCAGCAGTTCGGGGAGACTAAACAATGAGCAGTTCTTC,CASSSGRLNNEQFF
TRBV5-6,TRBJ2-3,TRBD2,NA,TGTGCCAGCAGCTTAGGGCTAGCGGGGGGCCGAGTAGATACGCAGTATTTT,CASSLGLAGGRVDTQYF
TRBV6-5,TRBJ2-4,NA,NA,TGTGCCAGCAGAGCCTCGACCCCAAACATTCAGTACTTC,CASRASTPNIQYF
TRBV28,TRBJ1-1,TRBD1,few,TGTGCCAGCAGTGACAGGGTCTCTGAAGCTTTCTTT,CASSDRVSEAFF
TRBV6-5,TRBJ2-2,NA,many,TGTGCCAGCAGTCGGACGAGTTTTAACACCGGGGAGCTGTTTTTT,CASSRTSFNTGELFF
TRBV2,TRBJ2-5,TRBD2,NA,TGTGCCAGCATCCGGGCCTGGACTAGAAGGCCAGAGACCCAGTACTTC,CASIRAWTRRPETQYF
TRBV5-1,TRBJ1-6,NA,few,TGCGCCAGCAGCTTGGAGACTCCGAATTCACCCCTCCACTTT,CASSLETPNSPLHF
TRBV6-2/TRBV6-3,TRBJ2-1,NA,few,TGTGCCAGCACCCACAGTCGACCCGGGCGGCTGGAGCAGTTCTTC,CASTHSRPGRLEQFF
TRBV7-2,TRBJ2-5,TRBD2,NA,TGTGCCAGCAGCCCAAGCGGGGGGCTGGAGACCCAGTACTTC,CASSPSGGLETQYF
TRBV29-1,TRBJ1-1,TRBD1,many,TGCAGCGTACGATTGACAGGGGGCCCGGGCACTGAAGCTTTCTTT,CSVRLTGGPGTEAFF
TRBV5-1,TRBJ2-1,NA,many,TGCGCCAGCAGCTTAGCGGACGGACTGTACAATGAGCAGTTCTTC,CASSLADGLYNEQFF
TRBV20-1,TRBJ2-1,NA,NA,TGCAGTGCTTCGAGACTTGGTGAGCAGTTCTTC,CSASRLGEQFF
TRBV5-1,TRBJ1-4,NA,few,TGCGCCAGCAGCTTGAGAGATCCTAATGAAAAACTGTTTTTT,CASSLRDPNEKLFF
TRBV10-3,TRBJ2-3,TRBD1,many,TGTGCCATCAGAGGGGGACAGGGCTACCGGGATACGCAGTATTTT,CAIRGGQGYRDTQYF